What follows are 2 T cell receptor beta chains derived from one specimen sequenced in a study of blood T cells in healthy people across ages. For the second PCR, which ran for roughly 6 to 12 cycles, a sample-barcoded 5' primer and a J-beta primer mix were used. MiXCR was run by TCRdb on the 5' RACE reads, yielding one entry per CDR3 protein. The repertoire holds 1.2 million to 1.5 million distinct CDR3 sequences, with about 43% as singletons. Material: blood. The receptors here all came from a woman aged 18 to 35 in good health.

This CDR3 is CAWRGLIAGGTEAFF. The DNA for the CDR3 is TGTGCCTGGAGGGGTCTCATCGCCGGGGGCACTGAAGCTTTCTTT. V usage is TRBV30 and J usage is TRBJ1-1, with TRBD1 as a possible D gene (5 bases). V lost 3 bases, J lost 4 bases, and 18 bases lay in between. Germline CDR1 is GTSNPN and CDR2 is SVGIG (reference sequence). The CDR3 loop spans 15 amino acids.

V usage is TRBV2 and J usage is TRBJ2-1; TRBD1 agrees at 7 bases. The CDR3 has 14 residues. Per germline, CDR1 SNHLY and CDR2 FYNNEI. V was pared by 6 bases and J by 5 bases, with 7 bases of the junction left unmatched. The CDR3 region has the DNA TGTGCCAGCAGGGCCGGGACAGTCAACAATGAGCAGTTCTTC. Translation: CASRAGTVNNEQFF.